The rows below give T cell receptor beta chains drawn from one sample of a study of blood T cell repertoires in COVID-19. Data came from immunoSEQ multiplex PCR; TCRdb stores just in-frame clones and leaves some out. The sample consists of roughly 250,000 clones, about four fifths of them appearing once. What was sequenced was peripheral blood. The origin of the receptors is a man between 50 and 59 years old with acute or convalescent COVID-19. Both conserved end residues are part of each CDR3. Fields, in order: D gene, clone size, V gene, J gene, CDR3 DNA, CDR3 protein. D genes are given only for firm matches. Only some rows state a clone size, as once, few, many or a class for expanded clones.

>NA|NA|TRBV3-1/TRBV3-2|TRBJ1-6
TGTGCCAGCAGCCAAGGTTCTGGTTCAGGGTGGAGTTCACCCCTCCACTTT
CASSQGSGSGWSSPLHF
>TRBD2|NA|TRBV6-5|TRBJ2-2
TGTGCCAGCAGGATCACTAGCGGGAGTGGTGGGGAGCTGTTTTTT
CASRITSGSGGELFF
>NA|once|TRBV6-6|TRBJ1-5
TGTGCCAGCAGTCCCAACAAACTAAGGGGTAGCAATCAGCCCCAGCATTTT
CASSPNKLRGSNQPQHF
>NA|NA|TRBV6-1|TRBJ1-2
TGTGCCAGCAGTGATGGGGCAGGGGATTACTATGGCTACACCTTC
CASSDGAGDYYGYTF
>NA|NA|TRBV5-6|TRBJ2-4
TGTGCCAGCAGCTTGGAGGCTAGCCAAAGGGACATTCAGTACTTC
CASSLEASQRDIQYF
>TRBD1|NA|TRBV27|TRBJ2-2
TGTGCCAGCAGTTTAACGTGGGGACAGGTGGTGGGCGGGGAGCTGTTTTTT
CASSLTWGQVVGGELFF
>TRBD1|NA|TRBV2|TRBJ1-5
TGTGCCAGCACCCTAGGGGCAGGGGGCCTCTCACATCAGCCCCAGCATTTT
CASTLGAGGLSHQPQHF
>NA|NA|TRBV7-6|TRBJ2-7
TGTGCCAGCACCACGGGGGTCAACGAGCAGTACTTC
CASTTGVNEQYF
>TRBD1|NA|TRBV5-4|TRBJ1-1
TGTGCCAGCAGCAAGGGGACAGGGCCTCCTGAAGCTTTCTTT
CASSKGTGPPEAFF
>TRBD2|NA|TRBV27|TRBJ2-7
TGTGCCAGCAGTTTTGGGAGGACTAGCGGGAGGGCCGGGCGTCTCGAGCAGTACTTC
CASSFGRTSGRAGRLEQYF
>NA|NA|TRBV14|TRBJ1-2
TGTGCCAGCAGCCTCCGGACAGATAACTATGGCTACACCTTC
CASSLRTDNYGYTF
>NA|NA|TRBV7-8|TRBJ2-3
TGTGCCAGCACCCGAGTAGGGGTCACAGATACGCAGTATTTT
CASTRVGVTDTQYF
>TRBD2|few|TRBV19|TRBJ2-7
TGTGCCAGTAGTATAGACCCCTCCTCACTAGCGGGAGTCCACGAGCAGTACTTC
CASSIDPSSLAGVHEQYF
>NA|NA|TRBV5-5|TRBJ1-2
TGTGCCAGCAGCTTGTACAGGAACCAAAACTATGGCTACACCTTC
CASSLYRNQNYGYTF
>NA|NA|TRBV11-3|TRBJ1-2
TGTGCCAGCAGCTTAGAGGACGCGGGTGGCTACACCTTC
CASSLEDAGGYTF
>TRBD1|NA|TRBV19|TRBJ2-7
TGTGCCAGTAGTACGGGGACAGCTCTTATCTCCTCCTACGAGCAGTACTTC
CASSTGTALISSYEQYF
>NA|NA|TRBV21-1|TRBJ2-7
TGTGCCAGCAGCAAAGACGTCGGACAGGCGGCCTACGAGCAGTACTTC
CASSKDVGQAAYEQYF
>NA|NA|TRBV4-2|TRBJ1-3
TGTGCCAGCAGCCAAGGCCCCCAAGCTCAGGAACGCTCTGGAAACACCATATATTTT
CASSQGPQAQERSGNTIYF
>NA|NA|TRBV28|TRBJ1-1
TGTGCCAGCACTACGTACACTGAAGCTTTCTTT
CASTTYTEAFF
>NA|NA|TRBV6-5|TRBJ1-6
TGTGCCAGCAGTTATGGGCATCGACGGGATTTTTCACCCCTCCACTTT
CASSYGHRRDFSPLHF